These 19 T cell receptor beta chains share one sample of origin, sequenced in a study of OX40 agonist ivuxolimab in advanced cancers. The method was immunoSEQ multiplex PCR; TCRdb's version includes in-frame clones alone and lacks a portion of them. The sample holds some 70,000 clones, approximately 89% seen once. This specimen was CD4+ or CD8+ T cells sorted from blood, taken in a trial of the OX40 agonist ivuxolimab. These receptors originate from an adult with an advanced solid tumor such as melanoma, head and neck, liver or kidney cancer.

This chain uses TRBV28 with TRBJ1-1; possibly TRBD1 for D (6 bases). This CDR3 is built from 15 residues. Germline CDR1 is MDHEN and CDR2 is SYDVKM. V was clipped by 5 bases and J by 1 base, with 14 bases between them. DNA of the CDR3: TGTGCCAGCAGTCTCTCCGGGACATCGAACACTGAAGCTTTCTTT. Protein product: CASSLSGTSNTEAFF. The full variable domain, in which reference TRBV28 and TRBJ1-1 provide the parts outside the CDR3, is DVKVTQSSRYLVKRTGEKVFLECVQDMDHENMFWYRQDPGLGLRLIYFSYDVKMKEKGDIPEGYSVSREKKERFSLILESASTNQTSMYLCASSLSGTSNTEAFFGQGTRLTVV.

The chain combines TRBV29-1 with TRBJ2-5; TRBD1 matches at 7 bases. The germline CDR1 and CDR2 sequences are SQVTM and ANQGSEA. Trimming cost V 4 bases and J 0 bases; bases outside gene matches: 5. The CDR3 consists of 14 residues. The CDR3 coding sequence is TGCAGCGTTGGCGTAGGGGGCAACCAAGAGACCCAGTACTTC. It yields the protein CSVGVGGNQETQYF.

The chain carries TRBV15 and TRBJ1-2, with 7 nucleotides matching TRBD1. This CDR3 spans 14 amino acids. Germline V gene lookup returns CDR1 LNHNV and CDR2 YYDKDF (reference sequence). The V and J ends lost 3 bases and 8 bases, in that order; junction bases with no gene match: 9. The CDR3 nucleotides are TGTGCCACCAGCAGCAGGATAACAGGGGAAGGCTACACCTTC. Translation: CATSSRITGEGYTF. The whole variable domain, filled in from reference TRBV15 and TRBJ1-2, reads DAMVIQNPRYQVTQFGKPVTLSCSQTLNHNVMYWYQQKSSQAPKLLFHYYDKDFNNEADTPDNFQSRRPNTSFCFLDIRSPGLGDTAMYLCATSSRITGEGYTFGSGTRLTVV.

The chain combines TRBV5-1 with TRBJ2-1; weak D call: TRBD2 (6 bases). The CDR3 sequence is 16 residues long. Trimming pared 0 bases from V and 0 bases from J, leaving 10 bases between. Per germline, CDR1 SGHRS and CDR2 YFSETQ. The CDR3 coding sequence is TGCGCCAGCAGCTTGGCGGGGGTCAGCTCCTACAATGAGCAGTTCTTC. This codes for CASSLAGVSSYNEQFF.

CDR3 bases: TGTGCCAGCAGCTCCGAATATAACTATGGCTACACCTTC. Translation gives CASSSEYNYGYTF. V gene TRBV5-6 combines with J gene TRBJ1-2; D uncertain. Germline-derived CDR1 and CDR2 are SGHDT and YYEEEE. V lost 3 bases to trimming and J lost 1 base, with 7 bases between them. The CDR3 loop spans 13 amino acids.

This sequence joins TRBV30 and TRBJ1-3, with D possibly being TRBD1 (5 bases). V was pared by 3 bases and J by 7 bases, with 10 bases between. The CDR3 sequence is 12 residues long. Germline loops: CDR1 GTSNPN, CDR2 SVGIG (reference sequence). The CDR3 nucleotides read TGTGCCTGGAGGACAGATGGGAACACCATATATTTT. Amino acid sequence: CAWRTDGNTIYF.

The chain joins TRBV30 to TRBJ1-2; D is perhaps TRBD1 (5 bases). This CDR3 region has 13 residues. The germline CDR1 and CDR2 sequences are GTSNPN and SVGIG (reference sequence). Trimming left V 0 bases short and J 8 bases short, with 13 bases between. The CDR3 is CAWSVGGGYGYTF. CDR3 DNA: TGTGCCTGGAGTGTTGGGGGGGGTTACGGCTACACCTTC.

J is TRBJ2-3 and V is TRBV7-2, with 10 bases aligning to TRBD2. Germline assignment: CDR1 SGHTA and CDR2 FQGNSA. The junction had 11 bases not matched to a gene; V was cut back by 5 bases and J by 6 bases. This CDR3 is built from 16 residues. Written as DNA, the CDR3 is TGTGCCAGCAGCAAATCTAGCGGGAGTGGGTGGGATACGCAGTATTTT. It encodes CASSKSSGSGWDTQYF.

The chain joins TRBV28 to TRBJ1-2; possibly TRBD1 for D (5 bases). V lost 4 bases and J lost 8, with 20 bases in between. The CDR3 loop spans 15 amino acids. Germline loops: CDR1 MDHEN, CDR2 SYDVKM. The CDR3 DNA sequence: TGTGCCAGCAGTTCTCAAGGAATCCGGGACCCAGGCTACACCTTC. Translating it yields CASSSQGIRDPGYTF.

V usage is TRBV7-2 and J usage is TRBJ2-1; 8 bases line up with TRBD2. Germline lookup yields CDR1 SGHTA and CDR2 FQGNSA. Trimming at V came to 2 bases and at J to 10 bases, leaving 13 bases not matched to a gene. This CDR3 is built from 16 residues. CDR3 residues: CASSLRGSPSGGEQFF. Here the CDR3 DNA reads TGTGCCAGCAGCTTAAGAGGATCGCCAAGCGGGGGCGAGCAGTTCTTC.

The V call is TRBV6-5, the J call TRBJ2-3; D gene unclear. The ends were cut back, 5 bases at V and 8 bases at J, with 11 bases in the middle. CDR1 MNHEY and CDR2 SVGAGI come from the germline V gene. This CDR3 region has 12 residues. CDR3 sequence reads: CASSRLLGTQYF. The CDR3 nucleotides read TGTGCCAGCAGTCGCCTACTGGGTACGCAGTATTTT.

The rearrangement joins TRBV10-3 to TRBJ2-7, with TRBD2 matching over 12 bases. Trimming at V came to 2 bases and at J to 4 bases, leaving 0 bases not matched to a gene. The germline gives CDR1 ENHRY, CDR2 SYGVKD. This CDR3 spans 14 amino acids. The CDR3 here is CAISETSGRYEQYF. For the CDR3, the DNA is TGTGCCATCAGTGAGACTAGCGGGAGGTACGAGCAGTACTTC.

This clone was picked up one time. The CDR3 nucleotides read TGTGCCAGCAGCGTAGGGGGGACAGGGCCGTACCAAGAGACCCAGTACTTC. This sequence encodes CASSVGGTGPYQETQYF. The V call is TRBV9, the J call TRBJ2-5, with 9 nucleotides matching TRBD1. V gave up 0 bases and J gave up 0 bases; unmatched junction bases: 6. Germline V gene data show CDR1 as SGDLS and CDR2 as YYNGEE. The CDR3 covers 17 residues.

J is TRBJ2-7 and V is TRBV28; D remains unclear. Germline V gene lookup returns CDR1 MDHEN and CDR2 SYDVKM. CDR3 size: 12 residues. Trimming took 3 bases from V and 6 from J, leaving 9 bases between them. CDR3 residues: CASSFQESEQYF. CDR3 DNA: TGTGCCAGCAGTTTTCAGGAGTCCGAGCAGTACTTC.

The V gene is TRBV12-5, the J gene TRBJ2-7; D possibly matches TRBD1 or TRBD2 (5 bases each). V lost 5 bases, J lost 5 bases, and 19 bases lay in between. The CDR3 is 15 residues long. Germline assignment: CDR1 LGHNT and CDR2 FRNRAP. The CDR3 DNA is TGTGCTAGTGGTCGTGGGGACCACCCCCTAGACGAGCAGTACTTC. Its protein product is CASGRGDHPLDEQYF.

The chain couples TRBV2 to TRBJ1-2; no definite D call. Germline assignment: CDR1 SNHLY and CDR2 FYNNEI. Trimming took 1 base from V and 4 from J, leaving 7 bases between them. CDR3 length: 13 residues. This CDR3 reads CASSEGYSYGYTF. CDR3 sequence (DNA): TGTGCCAGCAGTGAAGGCTACTCCTATGGCTACACCTTC.

The DNA for the CDR3 is TGTGCCAGCAGCACCCAATTGACTACCCTCCCGGGGACCCAGTACTTC. Translation gives CASSTQLTTLPGTQYF. The rearrangement joins TRBV7-9 to TRBJ2-5, with D possibly TRBD2 on 5 matching bases. The V gene lost 5 bases and the J gene lost 7 bases, with 23 bases spanning the gap. Germline CDR1 reads SEHNR; CDR2 reads FQNEAQ (reference sequence). The CDR3 sequence is 16 residues long.

This chain uses TRBV2 with TRBJ2-5, with D possibly being TRBD2 (5 bases). This CDR3 has 16 residues. Trimming shortened V by 1 base and J by 5 bases, and 17 bases separated the two germline ends. Germline V gene lookup returns CDR1 SNHLY and CDR2 FYNNEI. CDR3 amino acids: CASSEEEASLQETQYF. The CDR3 DNA follows: TGTGCCAGCAGTGAAGAGGAGGCCTCCCTGCAGGAGACCCAGTACTTC.

This chain connects TRBV27 to TRBJ2-7, with D perhaps matching TRBD2 (6 bases). Trimming removed 5 bases at V and 0 bases at J, with 11 bases between. The CDR3 length is 14 residues. Germline CDR1 is MNHEY and CDR2 is SMNVEV (reference sequence). CDR3 region: CASSGDGSSYEQYF. For the CDR3, the DNA is TGTGCCAGCAGTGGGGACGGGAGCTCCTACGAGCAGTACTTC.